The 5 T cell receptor beta chains reported below all come from one sample, sequenced in a study of cytomegalovirus exposure and HLA in healthy donors. 13 Jbeta primers and 60 Vbeta primers were used for the PCR. Measured with immunoSEQ multiplex PCR; TCRdb has only the in-frame clones, and not every one. There are approximately 190,000 clones in the sample; over 70% occur only once, and 3.5% to 4% lies in the top ten. The sequenced sample consisted of PBMCs. These receptors were obtained from a man aged 45-60 years in good health and CMV-seronegative.

In the case of this clone: The identical CDR3 is also encoded by other nucleotide sequences in the sample. This chain joins TRBV5-1 and TRBJ2-2; TRBD2 aligns across 8 bases. V was clipped by 0 bases and J by 3 bases; unmatched bases: 1. Germline V gives CDR1 SGHRS, CDR2 YFSETQ. The CDR3 covers 15 residues. This chain's CDR3 is CASSLAGGDTGELFF. Written as DNA, the CDR3 is TGCGCCAGCAGCTTGGCGGGGGGGGACACCGGGGAGCTGTTTTTT.

The chain carries TRBV11-2 and TRBJ2-4; D perhaps matches TRBD1 (6 bases). This CDR3 comprises 14 residues. Germline lookup yields CDR1 SGHAT and CDR2 FQNNGV. Between the trimmed V and J ends, which lost 1 base and 7 bases, there was a span of 11 bases. CDR3: CASSLVQGMNIQYF. CDR3 coding DNA: TGTGCCAGCAGCTTAGTACAGGGTATGAACATTCAGTACTTC. The full variable domain, completed using reference TRBV11-2 and TRBJ2-4, is EAGVAQSPRYKIIEKRQSVAFWCNPISGHATLYWYQQILGQGPKLLIQFQNNGVVDDSQLPKDRFSAERLKGVDSTLKIQPAKLEDSAVYLCASSLVQGMNIQYFGAGTRLSVL.

The rearrangement uses TRBV7-9 and TRBJ2-2; no clear D. V was shortened by 3 bases and J by 4 bases, with 12 bases between the two germline ends. The CDR3 runs to 15 residues. The germline V gene encodes CDR1 SEHNR and CDR2 FQNEAQ (reference sequence). The CDR3 spells CASSFGSPGTGELFF. The CDR3 DNA follows: TGTGCCAGCAGCTTCGGCAGCCCGGGCACCGGGGAGCTGTTTTTT.

The rearrangement uses TRBV5-6 and TRBJ2-5; TRBD2 might be the D (7 bases). V lost 3 bases, J lost 5 bases, and 17 bases lay in between. The CDR3 contains 15 residues. The V gene's germline CDR1 is SGHDT and CDR2 YYEEEE. For the CDR3, the DNA is TGTGCCAGCAGCTCCACTGGGGGGGGCAGGGAGACCCAGTACTTC. Translation gives CASSSTGGGRETQYF.

This clone showed up just a few times. This CDR3 reads CASSPFGEGTGELFF. The CDR3 bases are TGTGCCAGCAGCCCCTTCGGGGAGGGCACCGGGGAGCTGTTTTTT. The V call is TRBV11-3, the J call TRBJ2-2, with 7 bases matching TRBD2. The germline V gene encodes CDR1 SGHNT and CDR2 YENEEA. Trimming at V came to 5 bases and at J to 4 bases, leaving 7 bases not matched to a gene. This CDR3 is built from 15 residues.